The 18 T cell receptor beta chains presented below share a single source sample, sequenced in a study of cytomegalovirus exposure and HLA in healthy donors. The primer mix had 60 Vbeta and 13 Jbeta primers. Some clones are missing from TCRdb's copy, which holds only in-frame ones; the method was immunoSEQ multiplex PCR. Of fewer than 150,000 clones listed, 55% to 80% were seen once; the top ten hold approximately 15%. Sequenced: PBMCs. Every receptor here comes from a human donor in good health.

The gene calls are TRBV5-1 and TRBJ2-2, with TRBD1 as a possible D gene (5 bases). The CDR3 totals 16 residues. Germline V lookup: CDR1 SGHRS, CDR2 YFSETQ. The V gene lost 4 bases and the J gene lost 1 base, with 14 bases spanning the gap. Here the CDR3 reads CASSRTGRLNTGELFF. DNA for the CDR3: TGCGCCAGCAGCAGAACAGGACGGCTGAACACCGGGGAGCTGTTTTTT. Combining the CDR3 with reference TRBV5-1 and TRBJ2-2 gives the whole variable domain KAGVTQTPRYLIKTRGQQVTLSCSPISGHRSVSWYQQTPGQGLQFLFEYFSETQRNKGNFPGRFSGRQFSNSRSEMNVSTLELGDSALYLCASSRTGRLNTGELFFGEGSRLTVL.

This rearrangement joins TRBV27 to TRBJ2-1; D uncertain. This CDR3 contains 12 residues. V was clipped by 4 bases and J by 4 bases, with 5 bases between them. The germline V gene has CDR1 MNHEY and CDR2 SMNVEV (reference sequence). CDR3 region: CASSSYYNEQFF. DNA for the CDR3: TGTGCCAGCAGTTCCTATTACAATGAGCAGTTCTTC.

This clone was recorded once. V is TRBV4-1 and J is TRBJ1-2; weak D call: TRBD1 (6 bases). The length of the CDR3 is 15 residues. V was shortened by 1 base and J by 4 bases, with 13 bases between the two germline ends. The V gene's germline CDR1 is MGHRA and CDR2 YSYEKL. The CDR3 sequence: CASSQGEGGLYGYTF. CDR3 coding DNA: TGCGCCAGCAGCCAAGGGGAAGGGGGTCTCTATGGCTACACCTTC.

This rearrangement joins TRBV19 to TRBJ1-5; D call uncertain. CDR1 and CDR2 from the germline V gene are LNHDA and SQIVND (reference sequence). V lost 0 bases, J lost 6 bases, and 6 bases lay in between. This CDR3 is built from 13 residues. CDR3 in amino acids: CASSIDYPQPQHF. CDR3 in DNA: TGTGCCAGTAGTATAGACTACCCTCAGCCCCAGCATTTT.

V usage is TRBV5-1 and J usage is TRBJ1-1; TRBD1 matches 7 bases. The junction had 8 bases not matched to a gene; V was cut back by 2 bases and J by 7 bases. CDR1 is SGHRS, CDR2 YFSETQ, per germline. The CDR3 has 14 residues. CDR3 loop: CASSLQEGAYEAFF. The CDR3 nucleotides are TGCGCCAGCAGCTTACAGGAGGGGGCGTATGAAGCTTTCTTT.

This clone was picked up one time. This chain uses TRBV6-1 with TRBJ2-7; 7 positions match TRBD2. Germline V lookup: CDR1 MNHNS, CDR2 SASEGT. This CDR3 has 16 amino acids. Trimming cost V 1 base and J 3 bases; bases outside gene matches: 9. In nucleotides, the CDR3 is TGTGCCAGCAGTGAAGGGGGGGGAGAAGGGTTCTACGAGCAGTACTTC. Translating it yields CASSEGGGEGFYEQYF.

In this sample, this clone turned up a few times. The rearrangement links TRBV6-6 to TRBJ2-7; 11 bases are a match to TRBD2. Trimming cost V 2 bases and J 0 bases; bases outside gene matches: 3. The germline CDR1 and CDR2 sequences are MNHNY and SVGAGI (reference sequence). This CDR3 region has 16 residues. The CDR3 nucleotides read TGTGCCAGCAGTTACGGGACTAGCGGAACCTCCTACGAGCAGTACTTC. Translation gives CASSYGTSGTSYEQYF.

J is TRBJ2-1 and V is TRBV27, with a weak D call TRBD2 (6 bases). V gave up 5 bases and J gave up 13 bases, with 15 bases separating them. CDR1 is MNHEY and CDR2 is SMNVEV in the germline V gene (reference sequence). The CDR3 loop spans 12 amino acids. CDR3 amino acids: CASSDWRDAQFF. The CDR3 DNA reads TGTGCCAGCAGTGATTGGCGGGATGCCCAGTTCTTC.

This CDR3 is CASTPTGAGYEQYF. The CDR3 DNA reads as TGTGCCAGCACCCCCACGGGAGCTGGCTACGAGCAGTACTTC. The genes are TRBV2 and TRBJ2-7; D is perhaps TRBD2 (6 bases). Trimming removed 7 bases from V and 3 bases from J, with 16 bases in between. Germline CDR1 reads SNHLY; CDR2 reads FYNNEI. CDR3 length equals 14 residues.

The chain has TRBV6-5 and TRBJ1-5; no reliable D call. Germline CDR1 is MNHEY and CDR2 is SVGAGI. The V gene lost 0 bases and the J gene lost 7 bases, with 7 bases spanning the gap. This CDR3 comprises 13 residues. The CDR3 loop reads CASSYSWAQPQHF. The CDR3 DNA is TGTGCCAGCAGTTACTCATGGGCCCAGCCCCAGCATTTT.

The gene calls are TRBV30 and TRBJ1-1; a possible D gene is TRBD1 (5 bases). The germline gives CDR1 GTSNPN, CDR2 SVGIG (reference sequence). Between the trimmed V and J ends, which lost 4 bases and 2 bases, there was a span of 11 bases. This CDR3 has 13 residues. The CDR3 is CAWNRGPNTEAFF. The CDR3 nucleotides are TGTGCCTGGAATAGGGGTCCAAACACTGAAGCTTTCTTT.

V is TRBV18 and J is TRBJ1-2, with 9 bases fitting TRBD1. This CDR3 contains 14 residues. CDR1 and CDR2 (germline): KGHSH, LQKENI. V dropped 4 bases and J dropped 8; count of bases not matched to a gene: 8. CDR3 sequence (DNA): TGTGCCAGCTCACAAGAGGACAGGGGTAACGGCTACACCTTC. Its translation: CASSQEDRGNGYTF. The full variable domain, completed using reference TRBV18 and TRBJ1-2, is NAGVMQNPRHLVRRRGQEARLRCSPMKGHSHVYWYRQLPEEGLKFMVYLQKENIIDESGMPKERFSAEFPKEGPSILRIQQVVRGDSAAYFCASSQEDRGNGYTFGSGTRLTVV.

The count of this clone is one. The CDR3 reads CASSHLRTSLETQYF. The CDR3 DNA is TGTGCCAGCAGTCACCTGAGGACTAGCTTGGAGACCCAGTACTTC. The gene calls are TRBV6-1 and TRBJ2-5; 8 nucleotides match TRBD2. Trimming at V came to 5 bases and at J to 5 bases, leaving 10 bases not matched to a gene. Germline V gene sequence: CDR1 MNHNS, CDR2 SASEGT. This CDR3 is 15 amino acids long.

In its sample, this clone was seen a few times. The rearrangement uses TRBV7-3 and TRBJ2-1; TRBD2 is a possible D gene (5 bases). There are 14 residues in the CDR3. The V gene lost 4 bases and the J gene lost 6 bases, with 13 bases spanning the gap. Germline V gene sequence: CDR1 SGHTA, CDR2 FQGTGA. CDR3 sequence reads: CASSYGLTPNEQFF. CDR3 DNA sequence: TGTGCCAGCAGCTACGGACTGACTCCCAATGAGCAGTTCTTC.

The genes are TRBV7-3 and TRBJ2-6; perhaps TRBD2 as D (5 bases). V was clipped by 1 base and J by 0 bases, with 10 bases between them. CDR1 is SGHTA, CDR2 FQGTGA, per germline. This CDR3 is built from 17 residues. This CDR3 is CASSLNREHSGANVLTF. CDR3 sequence (DNA): TGTGCCAGCAGCTTAAATCGGGAACACTCTGGGGCCAACGTCCTGACTTTC. The full variable domain, with the rest looked up from reference TRBV7-3 and TRBJ2-6, is GAGVSQTPSNKVTEKGKYVELRCDPISGHTALYWYRQSLGQGPEFLIYFQGTGAADDSGLPNDRFFAVRPEGSVSTLKIQRTERGDSAVYLCASSLNREHSGANVLTFGAGSRLTVL.

The V gene is TRBV5-1, the J gene TRBJ1-6, with 11 bases identical to TRBD1. Germline loops: CDR1 SGHRS, CDR2 YFSETQ. The J segment lost 11 bases and the V segment lost 0 bases, leaving 7 bases of the junction unmatched. The CDR3 length is 16 residues. The DNA of the CDR3 is TGCGCCAGCAGCTTGGCCGGGACAGGGGGAGGCGCACCCCTCCACTTT. Its translation: CASSLAGTGGGAPLHF.

J is TRBJ1-5 and V is TRBV6-1; 7 bases line up with TRBD1. The CDR3 spans 16 residues. Germline V CDR1 and CDR2: MNHNS, SASEGT. V shed 3 bases, J shed 1 base, and the junction held 6 bases outside the gene matches. CDR3 protein: CASSEEGGLSNQPQHF. Written as DNA, the CDR3 is TGTGCCAGCAGTGAGGAAGGGGGCTTAAGCAATCAGCCCCAGCATTTT.

This clone was picked up one time. The chain carries TRBV7-3 and TRBJ2-7, with 10 bases lining up with TRBD2. CDR3 length: 17 residues. Germline V gene sequence: CDR1 SGHTA, CDR2 FQGTGA. Trimming took 5 bases from V and 0 from J; bases not matched to a gene: 10. This CDR3 reads CASSASVTSGSSYEQYF. The CDR3 DNA sequence: TGTGCCAGCAGCGCCTCCGTGACTAGCGGGTCCTCCTACGAGCAGTACTTC. Full variable domain (remainder filled in from reference TRBV7-3 and TRBJ2-7): GAGVSQTPSNKVTEKGKYVELRCDPISGHTALYWYRQSLGQGPEFLIYFQGTGAADDSGLPNDRFFAVRPEGSVSTLKIQRTERGDSAVYLCASSASVTSGSSYEQYFGPGTRLTVT.